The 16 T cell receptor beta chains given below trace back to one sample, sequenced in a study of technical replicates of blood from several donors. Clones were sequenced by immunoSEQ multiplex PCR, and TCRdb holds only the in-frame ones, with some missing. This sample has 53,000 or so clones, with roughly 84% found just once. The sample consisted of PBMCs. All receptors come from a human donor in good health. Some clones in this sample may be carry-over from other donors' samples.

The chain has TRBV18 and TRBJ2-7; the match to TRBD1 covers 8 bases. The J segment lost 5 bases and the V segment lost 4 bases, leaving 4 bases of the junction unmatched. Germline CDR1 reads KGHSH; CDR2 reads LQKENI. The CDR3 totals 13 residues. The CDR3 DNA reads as TGTGCCAGCTCACTCGGACAGGGCCACGAGCAGTACTTC. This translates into CASSLGQGHEQYF. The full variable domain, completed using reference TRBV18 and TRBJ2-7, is NAGVMQNPRHLVRRRGQEARLRCSPMKGHSHVYWYRQLPEEGLKFMVYLQKENIIDESGMPKERFSAEFPKEGPSILRIQQVVRGDSAAYFCASSLGQGHEQYFGPGTRLTVT.

CDR3 nucleotides: TGCAGCGTTTTGGACCCTGGGGCCACAGATACGCAGTATTTT. Translating gives CSVLDPGATDTQYF. This chain joins TRBV29-1 and TRBJ2-3; D might be TRBD1 (5 bases). Germline-derived CDR1 and CDR2 are SQVTM and ANQGSEA. Between the trimmed V and J ends, which lost 5 bases and 2 bases, there was a span of 14 bases. The CDR3 runs to 14 residues.

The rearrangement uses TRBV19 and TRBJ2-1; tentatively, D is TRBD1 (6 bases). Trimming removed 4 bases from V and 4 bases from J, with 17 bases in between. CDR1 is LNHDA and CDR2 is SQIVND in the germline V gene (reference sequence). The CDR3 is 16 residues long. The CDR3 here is CASSSRGRGWYNEQFF. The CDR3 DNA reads TGTGCCAGTAGTAGTCGCGGCAGGGGTTGGTACAATGAGCAGTTCTTC.

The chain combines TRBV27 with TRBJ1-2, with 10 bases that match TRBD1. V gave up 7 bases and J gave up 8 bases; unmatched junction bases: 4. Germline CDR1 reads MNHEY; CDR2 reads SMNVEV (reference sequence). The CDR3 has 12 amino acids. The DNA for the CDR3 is TGTGCCAGCAAGACAGGGGGCGAGGGCTACACCTTC. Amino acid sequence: CASKTGGEGYTF.

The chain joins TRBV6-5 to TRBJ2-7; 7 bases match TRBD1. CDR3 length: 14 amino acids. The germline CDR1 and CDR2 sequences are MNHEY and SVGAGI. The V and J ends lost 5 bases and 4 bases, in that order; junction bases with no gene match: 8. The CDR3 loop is CASSPDRDIYEQYF. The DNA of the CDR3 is TGTGCCAGCAGTCCTGACAGGGACATTTACGAGCAGTACTTC.

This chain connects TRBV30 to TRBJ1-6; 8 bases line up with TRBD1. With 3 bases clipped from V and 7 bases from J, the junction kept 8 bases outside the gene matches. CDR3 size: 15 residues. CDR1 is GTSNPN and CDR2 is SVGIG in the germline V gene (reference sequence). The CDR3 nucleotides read TGTGCCTGGAGATACCGGACAGGGAGAAATTCACCCCTCCACTTT. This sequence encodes CAWRYRTGRNSPLHF.

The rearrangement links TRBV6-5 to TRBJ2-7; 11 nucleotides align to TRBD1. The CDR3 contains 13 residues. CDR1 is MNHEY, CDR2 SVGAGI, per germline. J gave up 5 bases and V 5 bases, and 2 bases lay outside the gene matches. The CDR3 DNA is TGTGCCAGCAGTAGGACAGGGGGCGACGAGCAGTACTTC. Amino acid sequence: CASSRTGGDEQYF.

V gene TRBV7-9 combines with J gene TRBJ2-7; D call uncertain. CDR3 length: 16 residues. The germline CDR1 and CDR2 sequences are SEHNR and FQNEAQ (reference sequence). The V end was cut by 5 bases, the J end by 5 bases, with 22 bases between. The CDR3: CASSLHGVSRVNEQYF. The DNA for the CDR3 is TGTGCCAGCAGCCTACACGGAGTTAGCAGAGTAAACGAGCAGTACTTC.

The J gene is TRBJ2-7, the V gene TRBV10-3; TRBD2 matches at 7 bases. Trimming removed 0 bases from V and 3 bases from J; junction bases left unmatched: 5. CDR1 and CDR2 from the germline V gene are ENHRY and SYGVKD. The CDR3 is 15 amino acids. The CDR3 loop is CAISESIGRNYEQYF. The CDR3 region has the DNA TGTGCCATCAGTGAGTCGATCGGGAGGAACTACGAGCAGTACTTC.

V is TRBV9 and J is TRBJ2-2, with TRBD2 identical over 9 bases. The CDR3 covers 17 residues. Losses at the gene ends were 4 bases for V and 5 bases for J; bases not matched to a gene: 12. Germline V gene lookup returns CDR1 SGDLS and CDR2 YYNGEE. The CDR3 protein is CASSPHPSAGGTGELFF. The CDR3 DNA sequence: TGTGCCAGCAGCCCCCACCCCAGCGCGGGAGGGACCGGGGAGCTGTTTTTT.

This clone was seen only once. DNA for the CDR3: TGTGCCAGCACCAGACAGGGGGCCGGCACTGAAGCTTTCTTT. Its protein is CASTRQGAGTEAFF. The rearrangement joins TRBV5-4 to TRBJ1-1; TRBD1 matches 10 bases. In germline, CDR1 is SGHNT, CDR2 YYREEE (reference sequence). V shed 6 bases and J 4 bases; nucleotides not matched to a gene: 6. The CDR3 length is 14 residues. Filled out from reference TRBV5-4 and TRBJ1-1, the complete variable domain reads ETGVTQSPTHLIKTRGQQVTLRCSSQSGHNTVSWYQQALGQGPQFIFQYYREEENGRGNFPPRFSGLQFPNYSSELNVNALELDDSALYLCASTRQGAGTEAFFGQGTRLTVV.

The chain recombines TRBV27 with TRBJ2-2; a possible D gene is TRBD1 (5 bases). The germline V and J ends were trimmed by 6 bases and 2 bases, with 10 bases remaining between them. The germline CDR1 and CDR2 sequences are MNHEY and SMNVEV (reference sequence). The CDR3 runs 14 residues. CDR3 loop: CASSIDRNTGELFF. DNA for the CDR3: TGTGCCAGCAGCATTGACAGAAACACCGGGGAGCTGTTTTTT.

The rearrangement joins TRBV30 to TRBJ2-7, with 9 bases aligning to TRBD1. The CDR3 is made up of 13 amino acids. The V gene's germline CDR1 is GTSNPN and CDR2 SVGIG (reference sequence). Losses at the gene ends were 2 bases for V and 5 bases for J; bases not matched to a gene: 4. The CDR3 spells CAWSPDRGNEQYF. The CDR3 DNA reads TGTGCCTGGAGTCCGGACAGGGGCAACGAGCAGTACTTC.

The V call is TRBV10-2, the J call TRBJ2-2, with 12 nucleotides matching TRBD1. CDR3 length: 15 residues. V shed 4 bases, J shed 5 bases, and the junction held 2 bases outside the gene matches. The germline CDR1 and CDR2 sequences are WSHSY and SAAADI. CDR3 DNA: TGCGCCAGCAGTGGGGACAGGGGGCTTACCGGGGAGCTGTTTTTT. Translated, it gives CASSGDRGLTGELFF.

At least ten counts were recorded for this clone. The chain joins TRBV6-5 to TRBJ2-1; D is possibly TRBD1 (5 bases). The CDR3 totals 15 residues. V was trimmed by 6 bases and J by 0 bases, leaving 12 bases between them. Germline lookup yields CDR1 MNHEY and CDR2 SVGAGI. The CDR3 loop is CASSQGDSSYNEQFF. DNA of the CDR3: TGTGCCAGCAGCCAAGGGGATAGCTCCTACAATGAGCAGTTCTTC.

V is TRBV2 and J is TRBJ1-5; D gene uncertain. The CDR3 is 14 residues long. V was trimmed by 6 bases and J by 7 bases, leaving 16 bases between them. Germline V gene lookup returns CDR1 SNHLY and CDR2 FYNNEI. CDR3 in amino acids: CASSLNGGRQPQHF. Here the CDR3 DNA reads TGTGCCAGCAGCTTAAATGGAGGGCGCCAGCCCCAGCATTTT. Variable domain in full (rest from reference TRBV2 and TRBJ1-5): EPEVTQTPSHQVTQMGQEVILRCVPISNHLYFYWYRQILGQKVEFLVSFYNNEISEKSEIFDDQFSVERPDGSNFTLKIRSTKLEDSAMYFCASSLNGGRQPQHFGDGTRLSIL.